This T cell receptor (beta chain) was captured by sequencing in a study of T cell changes during pregnancy in multiple sclerosis. Assay: immunoSEQ multiplex PCR; the TCRdb copy retains only in-frame clones and omits some. In the table there are roughly 53,000 clones, around 90% of which are singletons. Germline CDR1 MGHRA, CDR2 YSYEKL. The CDR3 sequence is 12 residues long. Trimming stripped 3 bases from V and 5 bases from J, with 7 bases between. The specimen was CD8+ T cells from peripheral blood mononuclear cells, collected before pregnancy. This rearrangement joins TRBV4-1 to TRBJ1-1; D is undetermined. The TCR originated in a female donor with multiple sclerosis, enrolled in a pregnancy study. The CDR3 loop is CASSQAQTEAFF. The CDR3 DNA reads TGCGCCAGCAGCCAGGCCCAGACTGAAGCTTTCTTT.